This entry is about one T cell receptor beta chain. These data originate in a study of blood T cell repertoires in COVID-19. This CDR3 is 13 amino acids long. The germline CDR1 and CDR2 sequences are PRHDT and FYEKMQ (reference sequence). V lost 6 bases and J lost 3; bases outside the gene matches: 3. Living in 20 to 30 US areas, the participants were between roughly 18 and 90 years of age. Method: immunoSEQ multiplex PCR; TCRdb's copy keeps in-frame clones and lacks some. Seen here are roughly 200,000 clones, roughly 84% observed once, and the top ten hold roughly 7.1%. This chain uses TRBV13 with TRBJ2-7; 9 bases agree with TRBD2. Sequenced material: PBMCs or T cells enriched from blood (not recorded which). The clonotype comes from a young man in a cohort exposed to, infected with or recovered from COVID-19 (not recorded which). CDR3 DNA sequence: TGTGCCAGCAGTAGCGGGGGAAACTACGAGCAGTACTTC. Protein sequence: CASSSGGNYEQYF.